This is a list of T cell receptor beta chains from one sample in a study of blood T cell repertoires in COVID-19. Generated by immunoSEQ multiplex PCR, the TCRdb table keeps only in-frame clones and is missing some. The repertoire includes approximately 240,000 clones, approximately 80% of them detected once, and approximately 4.9% sits in the top ten. Sequenced input: peripheral blood. These receptor sequences come from an elderly woman with active or convalescent COVID-19. The CDR3 runs from the conserved cysteine through the conserved F or W. A D gene is named only where the DNA matches it firmly. Rows give clone size only sometimes, using once, few, many, or a class for an expanded clone.

J gene | clone size | D gene | V gene | CDR3 DNA | CDR3 protein
TRBJ2-1 | . | TRBD1 | TRBV19 | TGTGCCAGTAGCCGTCAGGGGGCCAACAATGAGCAGTTCTTC | CASSRQGANNEQFF
TRBJ2-3 | . | TRBD2 | TRBV5-1 | TGCGCCAGCAGCTTGCTGGCGGGGGGGCCGGGTGATACGCAGTATTTT | CASSLLAGGPGDTQYF
TRBJ2-5 | . | TRBD1 | TRBV7-9 | TGTGCCAGCAGCCAGGGCAGGGGGCGCCCCGGGGAGACCCAGTACTTC | CASSQGRGRPGETQYF
TRBJ2-1 | . | . | TRBV12-3/TRBV12-4 | TGTGCCAGCACCAACTACAATGAGCAGTTCTTC | CASTNYNEQFF
TRBJ1-1 | many | . | TRBV28 | TGTGCCAGCAGCCTCGGACAGTTAGCTTTCTTT | CASSLGQLAFF
TRBJ2-7 | once | . | TRBV10-3 | TGTGCCATCAGAACGGACTATACTGGCCACGAGCAGTACTTC | CAIRTDYTGHEQYF
TRBJ2-3 | . | TRBD2 | TRBV6-4 | TGTGCCAGCAGTGACTCGCGGGGGATTGACACAGATACGCAGTATTTT | CASSDSRGIDTDTQYF
TRBJ2-1 | . | TRBD1 | TRBV2 | TGTGCCAGCAGTGAGGACAGGCTCAATGAGCAGTTCTTC | CASSEDRLNEQFF
TRBJ1-2 | . | . | TRBV23-1 | TGCGCCAGCCTTATAAGGGAGGGACGGGGCGGCTACACCTTC | CASLIREGRGGYTF
TRBJ2-7 | . | TRBD1 | TRBV11-1 | TGTGCCAGCAGCATGACAGGGAAACCCTACGAGCAGTACTTC | CASSMTGKPYEQYF
TRBJ2-5 | . | . | TRBV27 | TGTGCCAGCAGTTTCCATCATGGGGACGGAGGGTCGACGGACCAGTACTTC | CASSFHHGDGGSTDQYF
TRBJ2-6 | once | . | TRBV20-1 | TGCAGTGCTTGTGACAGGACTGGGGCCAACGTCCTGACTTTC | CSACDRTGANVLTF
TRBJ1-1 | . | TRBD1 | TRBV5-1 | TGCGCCAGCAGCTCGGGACAGGGCCACACTGAAGCTTTCTTT | CASSSGQGHTEAFF
TRBJ2-6 | once | TRBD1 | TRBV5-6 | TGTGCCAGCAGCTTGTGGGGGGACAGGGCTGCCGGGGCCAACGTCCTGACTTTC | CASSLWGDRAAGANVLTF
TRBJ2-1 | . | TRBD2 | TRBV5-1 | TGCGCCAGCACCCCCGGGACTAGCGGGAATGAGCAGTTCTTC | CASTPGTSGNEQFF
TRBJ1-1 | . | TRBD1 | TRBV18 | TGTGCCAGCTCCCCAAGGACAGGGAACACTGAAGCTTTCTTT | CASSPRTGNTEAFF
TRBJ1-1 | few | TRBD1 | TRBV28 | TGTGCCAGCAGTTCACCAGGGGGATCTGAAGCTTTCTTT | CASSSPGGSEAFF
TRBJ1-1 | . | . | TRBV4-2 | TGTGCCAGCAGCCAAGATTTCGGACAGAACACTGAAGCTTTCTTT | CASSQDFGQNTEAFF
TRBJ1-1 | . | . | TRBV5-1 | TGCGCCAGCAGCTTGAATGCCGGACAGCGCAACACTGAAGCTTTCTTT | CASSLNAGQRNTEAFF
TRBJ1-4 | . | TRBD1 | TRBV28 | TGTGCCAGCAGTTACAGGGGGCAGGAAAAACTGTTTTTT | CASSYRGQEKLFF
TRBJ2-6 | . | . | TRBV14 | TGTGCCAGCAGCCACTGGCGAGGGGGGGACTCTGGGGCCAACGTCCTGACTTTC | CASSHWRGGDSGANVLTF
TRBJ1-4 | once | . | TRBV29-1 | TGCAGCGCACGGACAGAAAAACTGTTTTTT | CSARTEKLFF
TRBJ2-1 | medium-sized | TRBD2 | TRBV28 | TGTGCCAGCTCCAGTTTCGGGACTAGGTATGACAATGAGCAGTTCTTC | CASSSFGTRYDNEQFF
TRBJ1-2 | few | . | TRBV7-2 | TGTGCCAGCAGCTTAGAAAGCTCCGGGGGGGACTATGGCTACACCTTC | CASSLESSGGDYGYTF
TRBJ2-1 | . | TRBD2 | TRBV3-1/TRBV3-2 | TGTGCCAGCAGCCAAGGCGTTATGACTAGCGGAGACAATGAGCAGTTCTTC | CASSQGVMTSGDNEQFF
TRBJ2-3 | . | . | TRBV29-1 | TGCAGCGTTGACCGGAGCACAGATACGCAGTATTTT | CSVDRSTDTQYF
TRBJ1-6 | . | . | TRBV6-1 | TGTGCCAGCAGTGAAAGGACTGGTCACTATAATTCACCCCTCCACTTT | CASSERTGHYNSPLHF
TRBJ1-6 | . | TRBD1 | TRBV18 | TGTGCCAGCTCACCACCGGGACAGTCCCTTTATAATTCACCCCTCCACTTT | CASSPPGQSLYNSPLHF
TRBJ2-5 | . | . | TRBV7-9 | TGTGCCAGCAGCTCCAGGGTACATTTGAACCAAGAGACCCAGTACTTC | CASSSRVHLNQETQYF
TRBJ2-7 | . | . | TRBV28 | TGTGCCAGCAGGTCCGGGGTCTTCTACGAGCAGTACTTC | CASRSGVFYEQYF
TRBJ2-1 | . | TRBD2 | TRBV3-1/TRBV3-2 | TGTGCCAGCAGCCAAGACCTAGCGGGAGGGGGTAAGGTCTTC | CASSQDLAGGGKVF
TRBJ1-2 | . | . | TRBV29-1 | TGCAGCGTTCAAACTCGTGCGGGCGCCAACTATGGCTACACCTTC | CSVQTRAGANYGYTF
TRBJ2-7 | . | TRBD1 | TRBV12-3/TRBV12-4 | TGTGCCAGCAGTTTAGGGACAGGGGGCGAGCAGTACTTC | CASSLGTGGEQYF
TRBJ1-6 | few | TRBD1 | TRBV10-3 | TGTGCCATCAGTGATCCCGGGACAGTAAATTCACCCCTCCACTTT | CAISDPGTVNSPLHF
TRBJ2-6 | few | . | TRBV2 | TGTGCCAGCAGTGAATGGGGGGCTGGGGCCAACGTCCTGACTTTC | CASSEWGAGANVLTF
TRBJ1-3 | . | TRBD1 | TRBV2 | TGTGCCAGCACCAAAGACAGGGGGACTGGAAACACCATATATTTT | CASTKDRGTGNTIYF
TRBJ2-7 | . | . | TRBV11-3 | TGTGCCAGCAGCTACAGAGTCTCCTACGAGCAGTACTTC | CASSYRVSYEQYF
TRBJ2-1 | . | TRBD2 | TRBV10-3 | TGTGCCATCAGCCCTAGCGGGAGGGGTGGCAATGAGCAGTTCTTC | CAISPSGRGGNEQFF
TRBJ2-7 | . | TRBD2 | TRBV5-6 | TGTGCCAGCAGCTTGAGCGGGAGGGTCGACGAGCAGTACTTC | CASSLSGRVDEQYF
TRBJ2-7 | . | TRBD2 | TRBV28 | TGTGCCAGCAGTTTGTCGGGGGGAGGCTACGAGCAGTACTTC | CASSLSGGGYEQYF
TRBJ2-1 | . | . | TRBV5-5 | TGTGCCAGCAGCCCCGGACCGACCGATAGGGAAACGAGGGTCTTC | CASSPGPTDRETRVF
TRBJ2-1 | . | TRBD1 | TRBV6-5 | TGTGCCAGCAGTACTCGACAGGGTATAACGAATGAGCAGTTCTTC | CASSTRQGITNEQFF
TRBJ2-3 | . | TRBD2 | TRBV3-1/TRBV3-2 | TGTGCCAGCAGCCAAAGCCTAGCGGGGGCCCTCACAGATACGCAGTATTTT | CASSQSLAGALTDTQYF
TRBJ1-1 | . | . | TRBV7-2 | TGTGCCAGCAACAGAGGGAGGAACACTGAAGCTTTCTTT | CASNRGRNTEAFF
TRBJ1-1 | . | TRBD1 | TRBV30 | TGTGCCTGCCCAGGGGGTGGCCCCACTGAAGCTTTCTTT | CACPGGGPTEAFF
TRBJ2-1 | . | . | TRBV6-1 | TGTGCCAGCAGTGAATCAAACGGGGGGCAGTTCTTC | CASSESNGGQFF
TRBJ2-7 | . | TRBD2 | TRBV11-3 | TGTGCCAGCAGCTTTAATAGCGGGAACGAGCAGTACTTC | CASSFNSGNEQYF
TRBJ2-5 | . | . | TRBV19 | TGTGCCAGTAGTATAGATCGGCTGACGGCGGCCCAGTACTTC | CASSIDRLTAAQYF
TRBJ2-3 | . | . | TRBV7-9 | TGTGCCAGCAGCTCAGTTGGGGCGGGAAGCACAGATACGCAGTATTTT | CASSSVGAGSTDTQYF
TRBJ1-2 | . | TRBD1 | TRBV7-9 | TGTGCCGGAGGACAGGCGGGGGGCTATGGCTACACCTTC | CAGGQAGGYGYTF
TRBJ2-5 | . | . | TRBV29-1 | TGCAGCGTTGAAATTCTCAGACAAGAGACCCAGTACTTC | CSVEILRQETQYF
TRBJ2-1 | . | TRBD1 | TRBV2 | TGTGCCAGCAGTCAGAACAGGGGGGAATCGGATGAGCAGTTCTTC | CASSQNRGESDEQFF
TRBJ2-1 | . | . | TRBV7-9 | TGTGCCAGCAGCTTATCAGACAGAACGGGGCAGTTCTTC | CASSLSDRTGQFF
TRBJ2-2 | . | . | TRBV5-4 | TGTGCCAGCAGCCCCCAACAGGGACCGAACACCGGGGAGCTGTTTTTT | CASSPQQGPNTGELFF
TRBJ2-1 | . | . | TRBV19 | TGTGCCAGTAGTATAGATTTTGGTAGCTCCTACAATGAGCAGTTCTTC | CASSIDFGSSYNEQFF
TRBJ1-5 | . | . | TRBV5-6 | TGTGCCAGCAACCGGGGAAATCAGCCCCAGCATTTT | CASNRGNQPQHF
TRBJ1-5 | few | TRBD1 | TRBV19 | TGTGCCAGTAGCGGACAGGGGACCCCAAATCAGCCCCAGCATTTT | CASSGQGTPNQPQHF
TRBJ1-2 | . | TRBD1 | TRBV25-1 | TGTGCCAGCAGTGAGACAGGGTCTGGCTACACCTTC | CASSETGSGYTF
TRBJ1-4 | . | . | TRBV4-1 | TGCGCCAGCAGCCGTGGACAGCCCGCAACTAATGAAAAACTGTTTTTT | CASSRGQPATNEKLFF
TRBJ1-6 | many | . | TRBV14 | TGTGCCAGCAGCCCCCGACGGGGATTGGAAGTGGGTTCCTATAATTCACCCCTCCACTTT | CASSPRRGLEVGSYNSPLHF